The sequence of this T cell receptor (beta chain) was determined in a study of cytomegalovirus exposure and HLA in healthy donors. The germline V gene encodes CDR1 LNHNV and CDR2 YYDKDF (reference sequence). V lost 1 base and J lost 7; bases outside the gene matches: 3. The CDR3 totals 13 residues. This PCR relied on a set of 60 Vbeta primers and 13 Jbeta primers. Assay: immunoSEQ multiplex PCR; the TCRdb copy retains only in-frame clones and omits some. The table shows over 85,000 clones, with around 76% occurring only once. General study points: HLA allele associations emerged for about 16,000 TCR beta sequences in a later analysis, at 0.05 false discovery rate. In an earlier analysis, in 540 or so donors, most V segments appeared productive either ~90% or ~30% of the time.

As to this clone: Its specificity is unknown.

The chain is built from TRBV15 and TRBJ1-1, with 7 nucleotides matching TRBD1. Sequenced: PBMCs. The source is a man aged 30 to 45 in good health and CMV-seronegative. DNA of the CDR3: TGTGCCACCAGCAGAGTTCGGGACAGTGAAGCTTTCTTT. This sequence encodes CATSRVRDSEAFF.